Presented here are 5 T cell receptor beta chains from one specimen sequenced in a study of tumor and adjacent non-tumor tissue in lung cancer. No cell sorting was done before RNA was extracted from the tissue. TCRbeta libraries were built with three rounds of nested PCR, modified from ARM-PCR. MiXCR, applied by TCRdb to the multiplex PCR reads, yields one record per CDR3 protein. This sample has about 120,000 distinct CDR3 sequences; 84% occur once, and the top ten carry 20% to 25%. Sequenced input: lung tumor tissue. All receptors come from a man in his sixties or seventies with non-small cell lung cancer.

The chain recombines TRBV12-3 or TRBV12-4 with TRBJ1-1; the D gene is possibly TRBD1 (6 bases). V lost 7 bases, J lost 10 bases, and 22 bases lay in between. The CDR3 has 14 residues. CDR3 in amino acids: CASKRTDVNTGAFF. CDR3 in DNA: TGTGCCAGCAAACGGACAGATGTTAACACCGGAGCTTTCTTT.

Turning to this clonotype: The junction departs from the called germline gene at one end, perhaps through a read error. This sequence joins TRBV11-1 and TRBJ1-2; D uncertain. The CDR3 is made up of 12 amino acids. Germline CDR1 reads SGHAT; CDR2 reads FQDESV (reference sequence). The CDR3: CASSFYGYGYTF. Written as DNA, the CDR3 is TGTGCCAGTAGCTTTTACGGATATGGCTACACCTTC.

Comment on this clonotype: The junction and the germline gene differ at one end; a read error may be behind it. The chain employs TRBV4-2 and TRBJ2-7, with D maybe TRBD2 (6 bases). Germline V gene sequence: CDR1 LGHNA, CDR2 YNFKEQ. The CDR3 consists of 16 residues. As DNA, the CDR3 is TGTACCAGCACCCCAGCTTTAGGCAGGGACTCTTACGAGCAGTACTTC. It codes for CTSTPALGRDSYEQYF.

The rearrangement links TRBV11-2 to TRBJ2-3; D may be TRBD2 (5 bases). This CDR3 is built from 14 residues. Germline-derived CDR1 and CDR2 are SGHAT and FQNNGV. Deletions cut 3 bases from V and 2 bases from J, with 9 bases between. The DNA for the CDR3 is TGTGCCAGCAGCTTGAGGCGGGTCACAGATACGCAGTATTTT. Translated, it gives CASSLRRVTDTQYF.

This clonotype was found once. This CDR3 is missing its conserved last phenylalanine or tryptophan, likely due to a read error. This sequence joins TRBV10-3 and TRBJ2-1; 9 bases are a match to TRBD2. The CDR3 runs 18 residues. The germline V gene encodes CDR1 ENHRY and CDR2 SYGVKD. V lost 7 bases to trimming and J lost 2 bases; unmatched junction nucleotides: 15. Here the CDR3 reads CAINSNSSRGGTYNEQFS. The CDR3 nucleotides are TGTGCCATCAATTCCAATTCCTCGCGGGGGGGAACCTACAATGAGCAGTTCTCC.